This T cell receptor (beta chain) was recorded in a study of graft-versus-host responses after intestinal transplantation. Sequenced by immunoSEQ multiplex PCR; TCRdb stores in-frame clones only, minus some. The table lists 100,000 or so clones, more than 85% of them singletons. Whole-study results and caveats: Among circulating GvH clones, peak levels were associated with early post-transplant declines in HvG clones. Allografts carried high graft-versus-host to host-versus-graft clonal ratios in patients having graft-donor T cell macrochimerism.

A note on this clone: Its antigen is not known.

Trimming took off 3 bases at V and 10 bases at J, with 18 bases between the two ends. Germline V lookup: CDR1 GTSNPN, CDR2 SVGIG (reference sequence). The CDR3 sequence is 13 residues long. The sequence was obtained from a human donor who was the organ donor for an intestinal transplant. The sample here was unstimulated CD4+ T cells sorted from spleen or lymph node cells, taken before transplant. This chain uses TRBV30 with TRBJ1-1; D is possibly TRBD1 (6 bases). This chain's CDR3 is CAWRDRPYSGAFF. DNA of the CDR3: TGTGCCTGGAGAGACAGGCCGTATAGTGGAGCTTTCTTT.